The 25 T cell receptor beta chains below come from one sample, sequenced in a study of T cell responses to AZD1222 COVID-19 vaccine (dated by TCRdb to the early 2020s). Receptor libraries were prepared by the immunoSEQ multiplex PCR assay. TCRdb re-hosts the immuneACCESS table, in-frame sequences only. Its copies lack some clones; in the studies checked, an unresolved V gene accounts for under half of them, and the cause for the rest is not known. Within this sample are 95,000 to 100,000 clones, with just over 85% of them counted one time only. The ten largest clones represent under 1.5% of the sample. In light of the paper, this sample's time point label describes: baseline before first vaccination. The starting material was peripheral blood, obtained on day 0 of AZD1222 vaccination. These receptors were collected from an adult in good health.

The chain has TRBV5-4 and TRBJ2-1; D remains unclear. The CDR3 covers 13 residues. V was pared by 0 bases and J by 8 bases, with 9 bases between. Germline V gene data show CDR1 as SGHNT and CDR2 as YYREEE (reference sequence). CDR3: CASSLEGRHEQFF. CDR3 in DNA: TGTGCCAGCAGCTTGGAGGGTCGGCATGAGCAGTTCTTC.

This rearrangement joins TRBV18 to TRBJ1-1; D gene ambiguous. V was pared by 5 bases and J by 0 bases, with 7 bases between. Germline V gene sequence: CDR1 KGHSH, CDR2 LQKENI. This CDR3 has 13 residues. CDR3 sequence: CASSGDMNTEAFF. As DNA, the CDR3 is TGTGCCAGCTCAGGAGATATGAACACTGAAGCTTTCTTT.

CDR3 protein: CASMAGWSEAFF. CDR3 DNA sequence: TGTGCCAGTATGGCAGGGTGGTCTGAAGCTTTCTTT. This chain connects TRBV19 to TRBJ1-1; the D gene is possibly TRBD1 (5 bases). V lost 7 bases and J lost 6, with 12 bases in between. Germline loops: CDR1 LNHDA, CDR2 SQIVND (reference sequence). This CDR3 comprises 12 residues. The variable domain in full, with the rest retrieved from reference TRBV19 and TRBJ1-1, is DGGITQSPKYLFRKEGQNVTLSCEQNLNHDAMYWYRQDPGQGLRLIYYSQIVNDFQKGDIAEGYSVSREKKESFPLTVTSAQKNPTAFYLCASMAGWSEAFFGQGTRLTVV.

CDR3 protein: CASNPLGSVEKLFF. The CDR3 nucleotides are TGTGCCAGCAATCCCTTGGGGTCCGTTGAAAAACTGTTTTTT. This chain joins TRBV2 and TRBJ1-4, with no clear D. Trimming cost V 7 bases and J 7 bases, with 16 bases left between them. From germline, CDR1 is SNHLY and CDR2 FYNNEI. This CDR3 has 14 amino acids.

The chain uses TRBV29-1 and TRBJ2-3; perhaps TRBD2 as D (6 bases). The CDR3 runs to 15 residues. V was clipped by 3 bases and J by 4 bases, with 17 bases between them. The germline gives CDR1 SQVTM, CDR2 ANQGSEA. CDR3 coding DNA: TGCAGCGTTGACTTATGGCTAGCGATCGCAGATACGCAGTATTTT. Its protein is CSVDLWLAIADTQYF.

Of note for this clone: The same CDR3 is also encoded by other DNA sequences in this sample. The chain couples TRBV7-9 to TRBJ2-7, with 11 bases lining up with TRBD1. Germline CDR1 and CDR2: SEHNR and FQNEAQ (reference sequence). The CDR3 loop spans 16 amino acids. J was trimmed by 6 bases and V by 0 bases; bases with no gene match: 7. In DNA form, the CDR3 reads TGTGCCAGCAGCTTAGCTGCGGGGACAGGGGGTTCCGAGCAGTACTTC. Amino acids: CASSLAAGTGGSEQYF.

The rearrangement uses TRBV5-1 and TRBJ1-4, with no clear D. CDR1 is SGHRS and CDR2 is YFSETQ in the germline V gene. V gave up 0 bases and J gave up 8 bases, with 11 bases separating them. This CDR3 is 14 amino acids long. The CDR3 loop reads CASSLEGREEKLFF. DNA for the CDR3: TGCGCCAGCAGCTTGGAGGGAAGGGAGGAAAAACTGTTTTTT.

This sequence joins TRBV30 and TRBJ2-1, with D maybe TRBD1 (6 bases). With 3 bases removed from V and 3 bases from J, the gap between germline ends came to 9 bases. The CDR3 is made up of 13 amino acids. Germline lookup yields CDR1 GTSNPN and CDR2 SVGIG (reference sequence). In nucleotides, the CDR3 is TGTGCCTGGAGACAGGGATACTACAATGAGCAGTTCTTC. Protein product: CAWRQGYYNEQFF.

The rearrangement links TRBV12-5 to TRBJ1-1, with D perhaps matching TRBD1 (6 bases). CDR1 is LGHNT, CDR2 FRNRAP, per germline. V lost 1 base and J 1 base, leaving 10 bases between the germline ends. The CDR3 has 15 residues. The DNA of the CDR3 is TGTGCTAGTGGTTTGGCCACAGGGAAGAACACTGAAGCTTTCTTT. This encodes CASGLATGKNTEAFF. The entire variable domain, with the rest obtained from reference TRBV12-5 and TRBJ1-1, is as follows: DARVTQTPRHKVTEMGQEVTMRCQPILGHNTVFWYRQTMMQGLELLAYFRNRAPLDDSGMPKDRFSAEMPDATLATLKIQPSEPRDSAVYFCASGLATGKNTEAFFGQGTRLTVV.

This clone came up once. V gene TRBV2 combines with J gene TRBJ2-2; TRBD1 agrees at 8 bases. This CDR3 spans 15 amino acids. Trimming cost V 4 bases and J 7 bases; bases outside gene matches: 8. Germline CDR1 SNHLY, CDR2 FYNNEI. The CDR3 reads CASSVLDRGHGELFF. CDR3 DNA sequence: TGTGCCAGCAGTGTTCTCGACAGGGGACACGGGGAGCTGTTTTTT.

The chain is built from TRBV27 and TRBJ2-7, with 8 bases matching TRBD2. V was pared by 7 bases and J by 0 bases, with 11 bases of the junction left unmatched. The CDR3 length is 16 residues. In germline, CDR1 is MNHEY, CDR2 SMNVEV (reference sequence). CDR3 loop: CASKRSPSGSSYEQYF. The DNA of the CDR3 is TGTGCCAGCAAAAGGTCTCCCAGCGGGAGCTCCTACGAGCAGTACTTC.

The chain employs TRBV30 and TRBJ1-5, with a possible D match to TRBD1 (6 bases). This CDR3 comprises 15 residues. Germline-derived CDR1 and CDR2 are GTSNPN and SVGIG (reference sequence). Trimming took 3 bases from V and 7 from J, leaving 19 bases between them. CDR3: CAWSTEGGARQPQHF. The CDR3 coding sequence is TGTGCCTGGAGCACCGAAGGGGGGGCACGGCAGCCCCAGCATTTT.

This chain connects TRBV27 to TRBJ1-4, with a weak D call TRBD1 (5 bases). Germline CDR1 reads MNHEY; CDR2 reads SMNVEV (reference sequence). CDR3 length: 18 residues. V was pared by 6 bases and J by 0 bases, with 20 bases between. The CDR3 reads CASREGRYGSATNEKLFF. The CDR3 nucleotides read TGTGCCAGCAGGGAGGGGAGGTACGGGAGTGCAACTAATGAAAAACTGTTTTTT.

The table lists this clone with a count of one. V and J are TRBV5-1 and TRBJ2-2; 11 positions agree with TRBD2. The junction had 2 bases not matched to a gene; V was cut back by 3 bases and J by 1 base. The CDR3 is 16 residues long. Germline CDR1 SGHRS, CDR2 YFSETQ. In nucleotides, the CDR3 is TGCGCCAGCAGCTCCCTAGCGGGAGGGAACACCGGGGAGCTGTTTTTT. Translation: CASSSLAGGNTGELFF.

V and J are TRBV14 and TRBJ1-2; 11 bases match TRBD1. The CDR3 extends over 17 amino acids. V shed 1 base, J shed 4 bases, and the junction held 8 bases outside the gene matches. Germline V gives CDR1 SGHDN, CDR2 FVKESK. The CDR3 nucleotides read TGTGCCAGCAGCCAAGTCCCCGGGACAGGGGGTCCCTATGGCTACACCTTC. Protein sequence: CASSQVPGTGGPYGYTF. The variable domain in full, with the rest retrieved from reference TRBV14 and TRBJ1-2, is EAGVTQFPSHSVIEKGQTVTLRCDPISGHDNLYWYRRVMGKEIKFLLHFVKESKQDESGMPNNRFLAERTGGTYSTLKVQPAELEDSGVYFCASSQVPGTGGPYGYTFGSGTRLTVV.

The chain is built from TRBV2 and TRBJ2-3; no reliable D call. V was shortened by 4 bases and J by 0 bases, with 5 bases between the two germline ends. In germline, CDR1 is SNHLY, CDR2 FYNNEI. This CDR3 has 13 amino acids. CDR3 nucleotides: TGTGCCAGCAGTGGCGATAGCACAGATACGCAGTATTTT. Encoded protein: CASSGDSTDTQYF. Filled out from reference TRBV2 and TRBJ2-3, the complete variable domain reads EPEVTQTPSHQVTQMGQEVILRCVPISNHLYFYWYRQILGQKVEFLVSFYNNEISEKSEIFDDQFSVERPDGSNFTLKIRSTKLEDSAMYFCASSGDSTDTQYFGPGTRLTVL.

The CDR3 here is CAWSQGTSGNTIYF. The CDR3 nucleotides read TGTGCCTGGAGTCAGGGGACCTCTGGAAACACCATATATTTT. The rearrangement uses TRBV30 and TRBJ1-3; tentatively, D is TRBD1 (6 bases). The CDR3 runs 14 residues. Trimming pared 2 bases from V and 0 bases from J, leaving 8 bases between. CDR1 and CDR2 from the germline V gene are GTSNPN and SVGIG (reference sequence).

The chain couples TRBV10-3 to TRBJ2-5; 9 bases map to TRBD1. The CDR3 loop spans 12 amino acids. V was clipped by 10 bases and J by 5 bases; unmatched bases: 5. Looked up from germline, CDR1 is ENHRY and CDR2 is SYGVKD. The CDR3 DNA reads TGTGCCACTTCCGGGACAGGGGAGACCCAGTACTTC. This gives the protein CATSGTGETQYF.

This clone was seen just once. The chain uses TRBV28 and TRBJ1-5; D is uncertain. Germline CDR1 reads MDHEN; CDR2 reads SYDVKM. The ends were cut back, 3 bases at V and 4 bases at J, with 4 bases in the middle. This CDR3 has 12 amino acids. CDR3 loop: CASSFPNQPQHF. The CDR3, as DNA: TGTGCCAGCAGTTTTCCAAATCAGCCCCAGCATTTT.

This clone was recorded a few times. The chain is built from TRBV7-2 and TRBJ2-5; TRBD1 might be the D (8 bases). The ends were cut back, 5 bases at V and 5 bases at J, with 18 bases in the middle. CDR1 and CDR2 from the germline V gene are SGHTA and FQGNSA. This CDR3 has 15 amino acids. CDR3 sequence: CASSPGQGGPETQYF. The CDR3 nucleotides are TGTGCCAGCAGCCCCGGACAGGGAGGGCCGGAGACCCAGTACTTC.

This chain joins TRBV4-2 and TRBJ2-2; the match to TRBD2 covers 7 bases. CDR3 length: 17 residues. In germline, CDR1 is LGHNA, CDR2 YNFKEQ. V shed 2 bases, J shed 1 base, and the junction held 7 bases outside the gene matches. Here the CDR3 reads CASSQTLAELNTGELFF. The CDR3 DNA is TGTGCCAGCAGCCAAACCCTAGCGGAGTTGAACACCGGGGAGCTGTTTTTT.

The chain combines TRBV29-1 with TRBJ1-4; 8 bases align to TRBD1. The ends lost 4 bases at V and 7 bases at J; junction bases unmatched: 8. The length of the CDR3 is 14 residues. Germline values: CDR1 SQVTM, CDR2 ANQGSEA. CDR3 bases: TGCAGCGTTGTAGGTCAGGGGGCGGCTGAAAAACTGTTTTTT. This gives the protein CSVVGQGAAEKLFF.

The chain joins TRBV5-4 to TRBJ1-5; D may be TRBD1 (6 bases). This CDR3 is 14 amino acids long. Germline CDR1 SGHNT, CDR2 YYREEE (reference sequence). The germline V and J ends were trimmed by 3 bases and 0 bases, with 7 bases remaining between them. CDR3 bases: TGTGCCAGCAGCTGGACAGATAGCAATCAGCCCCAGCATTTT. Translated, it gives CASSWTDSNQPQHF.

This chain connects TRBV9 to TRBJ2-6; D may be TRBD1 (5 bases). The CDR3 consists of 18 residues. The germline V gene has CDR1 SGDLS and CDR2 YYNGEE. The germline V and J ends were trimmed by 4 bases and 4 bases, with 21 bases remaining between them. The CDR3 is CASSKSDSPDRGANVLTF. DNA for the CDR3: TGTGCCAGCAGCAAATCAGACAGCCCGGATAGAGGGGCCAACGTCCTGACTTTC. The full variable domain, with the rest looked up from reference TRBV9 and TRBJ2-6, is DSGVTQTPKHLITATGQRVTLRCSPRSGDLSVYWYQQSLDQGLQFLIQYYNGEERAKGNILERFSAQQFPDLHSELNLSSLELGDSALYFCASSKSDSPDRGANVLTFGAGSRLTVL.

V usage is TRBV15 and J usage is TRBJ2-7; no firm D call. The germline gives CDR1 LNHNV, CDR2 YYDKDF (reference sequence). V was pared by 4 bases and J by 4 bases, with 8 bases between. This CDR3 comprises 12 residues. The CDR3 loop is CATSTGRYEQYF. The CDR3 region has the DNA TGTGCCACCAGCACAGGCCGTTACGAGCAGTACTTC.